Below, 2 T cell receptor beta chains from the same sample are listed, as sequenced in a study of siplizumab effects on memory and regulatory T cells. The table came from immunoSEQ multiplex PCR; TCRdb's copy has only in-frame clones and leaves some out. The sample lists over 85,000 clones; over 95% were seen once. The sample was naive CD4+ T cells sorted from blood. These receptors were obtained from a human donor in good health.

The chain couples TRBV25-1 to TRBJ1-6, with 7 bases identical to TRBD1. The CDR3 extends over 14 amino acids. The germline CDR1 and CDR2 sequences are MGHDK and SYGVNS. The ends lost 2 bases at V and 8 bases at J; junction bases unmatched: 3. CDR3 in DNA: TGTGCCAGCAGTGAACAGGGGGTTTATTCACCCCTCCACTTT. As protein: CASSEQGVYSPLHF.

The V gene is TRBV19, the J gene TRBJ1-6, with TRBD1 identical over 9 bases. The CDR3 runs 14 residues. Germline CDR1 reads LNHDA; CDR2 reads SQIVND (reference sequence). Trimming at V came to 6 bases and at J to 9 bases, leaving 6 bases not matched to a gene. CDR3 residues: CASRSGQGVSPLHF. The CDR3 nucleotides read TGTGCCAGTAGGTCGGGACAGGGAGTTTCACCCCTCCACTTT.